This is a list of T cell receptor beta chains from one sample in a study of blood T cell repertoires in COVID-19. Some clones are missing from TCRdb's copy, which holds only in-frame ones; the method was immunoSEQ multiplex PCR. Of about 230,000 clones in the sample, approximately 87% were seen once. Sequencing was performed on peripheral blood. The source of these receptors is a woman in her 70s with active or convalescent COVID-19. The conserved cysteine and the conserved F or W are not part of the CDR3 here.

j_call v_call cdr3_aa
TRBJ2-7 TRBV24-1 ATSGTGGTYEQY
TRBJ2-3 TRBV7-9 ASSPTPFAGAIDTQY
TRBJ2-7 TRBV28 ASSDLLAGVGEQY
TRBJ1-2 TRBV7-3 ASSLTQGGEGYT
TRBJ1-2 TRBV27 ASWDRGGYGYT
TRBJ2-3 TRBV29-1 SVLLAGVPDTQY
TRBJ1-5 TRBV29-1 SVEVSIEGPQH
TRBJ1-5 TRBV3-1/TRBV3-2 ASSQREGGNQPQH
TRBJ2-1 TRBV7-2 ASSLGGEKQF
TRBJ1-5 TRBV6-6 ASSHGTPSNQPQH
TRBJ2-5 TRBV10-3 AISNHHQETQY
TRBJ1-1 TRBV5-4 ASSAQAEAF
TRBJ2-7 TRBV7-9 ASSGQGDSEQY
TRBJ1-1 TRBV12-3/TRBV12-4 ASSLGIDRVTF
TRBJ2-1 TRBV7-8 ASSTIWAASYNEQF
TRBJ1-5 TRBV19 ATAAQGQPQH
TRBJ1-5 TRBV30 AWSNGGGQPQH
TRBJ1-5 TRBV5-1 ASSLAGGKPQH
TRBJ2-5 TRBV25-1 ASSLQETQY
TRBJ2-3 TRBV7-7 ASSRTPTSTDTQY
TRBJ2-1 TRBV11-1 ASSLADEQF
TRBJ2-7 TRBV19 ASSISFGEPYEQY
TRBJ1-3 TRBV11-2 ASSSLRGQGNTIY
TRBJ1-6 TRBV5-1 ASSEQSSYNSPLH
TRBJ2-5 TRBV11-2 ASSLFLGETQY
TRBJ1-6 TRBV5-1 ASSPTPQGDNSPLH
TRBJ2-5 TRBV7-8 ASSLGQGQTQY
TRBJ1-6 TRBV20-1 SASPSGTRSSPLH
TRBJ2-5 TRBV7-7 ASSSPGTLAGETQY
TRBJ1-6 TRBV7-9 ASSFLSGSSYNSPLH
TRBJ1-6 TRBV6-5 ASSLQFYNSPLH
TRBJ2-7 TRBV28 ASSFTSGVSYEQY
TRBJ1-4 TRBV9 ASRGGNGEKLF
TRBJ2-3 TRBV5-4 ASSSRTSGSGDTQY
TRBJ1-3 TRBV5-1 ASSPGHSGNTIY
TRBJ2-1 TRBV6-1 ASSERVGLGLAGEQF
TRBJ2-1 TRBV27 ASRERYSYNEQF
TRBJ1-5 TRBV7-6 ASSPRDRGIHSNQPQH
TRBJ1-5 TRBV28 ASSFPGFGNQPQH
TRBJ2-3 TRBV6-2/TRBV6-3 ASNPSRLVLDTQY
TRBJ1-6 TRBV30 AWRTGHYNSPLH
TRBJ2-7 TRBV7-8 ASSPRTRQY
TRBJ1-6 TRBV27 ASSLSGQLNSPLH
TRBJ2-1 TRBV2 AIRGQGAFSSYNEQF
TRBJ2-1 TRBV7-9 ASSPQISSYNEQF
TRBJ2-7 TRBV4-1 ASSQVVSSFEQY
TRBJ2-2 TRBV29-1 SGRRDRNVGELF
TRBJ1-4 TRBV3-1/TRBV3-2 ASSLGQFLNEKLF
TRBJ2-7 TRBV5-1 ASSSRDSRSEQY
TRBJ1-4 TRBV28 ASNAPARGSGEKLF
TRBJ2-7 TRBV6-5 ASRATAGVRYEQY
TRBJ1-3 TRBV30 AWTVSGNTIY
TRBJ2-7 TRBV28 ASRPPYGYEQY
TRBJ1-1 TRBV10-3 AITRTGTNTEAF
TRBJ2-1 TRBV9 ASSVVSGGGVHEQF
TRBJ2-7 TRBV3-1/TRBV3-2 ASSQRGLYEQY
TRBJ2-5 TRBV10-3 ASRPGGWQETQY
TRBJ2-7 TRBV15 ATSRGVGSGRTQY
TRBJ2-3 TRBV10-3 AIRNDRGSTDTQY